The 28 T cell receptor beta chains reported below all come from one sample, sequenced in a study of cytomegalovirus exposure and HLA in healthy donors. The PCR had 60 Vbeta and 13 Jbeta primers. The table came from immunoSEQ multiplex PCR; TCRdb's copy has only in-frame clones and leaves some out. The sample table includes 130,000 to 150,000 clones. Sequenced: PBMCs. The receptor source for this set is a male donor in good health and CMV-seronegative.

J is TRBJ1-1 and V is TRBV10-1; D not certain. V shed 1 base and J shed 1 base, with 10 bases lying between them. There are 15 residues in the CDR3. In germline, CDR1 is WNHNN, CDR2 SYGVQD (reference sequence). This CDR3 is CASSEFGRGNTEAFF. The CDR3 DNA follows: TGCGCCAGCAGTGAGTTTGGTCGAGGGAACACTGAAGCTTTCTTT.

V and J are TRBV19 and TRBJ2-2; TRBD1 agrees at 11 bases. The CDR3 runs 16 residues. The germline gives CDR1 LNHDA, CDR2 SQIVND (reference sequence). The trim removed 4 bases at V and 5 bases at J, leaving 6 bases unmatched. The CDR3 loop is CASSTGTGGATGELFF. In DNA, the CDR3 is TGTGCCAGTAGTACCGGGACAGGGGGTGCAACCGGGGAGCTGTTTTTT.

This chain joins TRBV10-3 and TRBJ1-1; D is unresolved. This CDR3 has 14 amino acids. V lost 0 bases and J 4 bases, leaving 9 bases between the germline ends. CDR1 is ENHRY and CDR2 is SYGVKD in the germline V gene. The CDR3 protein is CAISESFRVTEAFF. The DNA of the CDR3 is TGTGCCATCAGTGAGTCATTCCGGGTCACTGAAGCTTTCTTT.

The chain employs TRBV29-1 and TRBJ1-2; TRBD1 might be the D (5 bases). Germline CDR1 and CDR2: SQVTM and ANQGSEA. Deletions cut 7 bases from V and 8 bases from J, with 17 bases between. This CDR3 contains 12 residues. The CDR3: CSARGIDWGYTF. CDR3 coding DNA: TGCAGCGCCCGGGGGATAGATTGGGGCTACACCTTC.

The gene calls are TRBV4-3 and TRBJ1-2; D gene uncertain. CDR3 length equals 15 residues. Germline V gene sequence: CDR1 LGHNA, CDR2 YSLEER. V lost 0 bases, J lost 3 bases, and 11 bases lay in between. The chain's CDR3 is CASSQDSTVDYGYTF. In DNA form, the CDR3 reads TGCGCCAGCAGCCAAGACAGTACAGTTGACTATGGCTACACCTTC.

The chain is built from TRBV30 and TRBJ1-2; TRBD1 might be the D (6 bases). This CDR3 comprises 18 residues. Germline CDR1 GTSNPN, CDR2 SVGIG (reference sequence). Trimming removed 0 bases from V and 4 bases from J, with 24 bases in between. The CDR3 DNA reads TGTGCCTGGAGTGTTCAGATGGGGGCGGGCAGCGATACCTATGGCTACACCTTC. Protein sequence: CAWSVQMGAGSDTYGYTF.

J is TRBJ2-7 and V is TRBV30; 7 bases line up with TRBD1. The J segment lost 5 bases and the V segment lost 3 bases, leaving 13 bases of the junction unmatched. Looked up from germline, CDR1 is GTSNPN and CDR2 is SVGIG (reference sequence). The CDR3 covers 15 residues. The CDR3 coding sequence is TGTGCCTGGAGGCCATTGGGACAGACCCTCGACGAGCAGTACTTC. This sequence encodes CAWRPLGQTLDEQYF. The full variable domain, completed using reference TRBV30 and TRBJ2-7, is SQTIHQWPATLVQPVGSPLSLECTVEGTSNPNLYWYRQAAGRGLQLLFYSVGIGQISSEVPQNLSASRPQDRQFILSSKKLLLSDSGFYLCAWRPLGQTLDEQYFGPGTRLTVT.

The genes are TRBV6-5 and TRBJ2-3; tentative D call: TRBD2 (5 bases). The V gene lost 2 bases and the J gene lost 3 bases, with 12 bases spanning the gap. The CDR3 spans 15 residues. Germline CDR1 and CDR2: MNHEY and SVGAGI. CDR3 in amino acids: CASSYEGMRTDTQYF. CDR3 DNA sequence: TGTGCCAGCAGTTACGAGGGTATGAGGACAGATACGCAGTATTTT.

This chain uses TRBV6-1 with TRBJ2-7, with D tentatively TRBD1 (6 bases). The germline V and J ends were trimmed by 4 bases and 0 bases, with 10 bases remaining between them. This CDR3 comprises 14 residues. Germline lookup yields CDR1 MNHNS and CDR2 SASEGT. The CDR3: CASSATGISYEQYF. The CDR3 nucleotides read TGTGCCAGCAGTGCAACAGGGATCTCCTACGAGCAGTACTTC.

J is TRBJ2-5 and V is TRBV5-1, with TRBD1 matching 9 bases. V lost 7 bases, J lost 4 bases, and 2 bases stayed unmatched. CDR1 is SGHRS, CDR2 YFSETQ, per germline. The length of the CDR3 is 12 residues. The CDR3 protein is CASGQGRETQYF. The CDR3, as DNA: TGCGCCAGCGGACAGGGGAGAGAGACCCAGTACTTC.

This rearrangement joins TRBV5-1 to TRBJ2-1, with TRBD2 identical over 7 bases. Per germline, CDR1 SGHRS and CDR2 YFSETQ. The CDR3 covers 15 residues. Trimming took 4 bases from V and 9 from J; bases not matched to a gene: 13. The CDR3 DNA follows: TGCGCCAGCAGCCCGGAGGGGACTATTAGTAGTGAGCAGTTCTTC. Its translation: CASSPEGTISSEQFF. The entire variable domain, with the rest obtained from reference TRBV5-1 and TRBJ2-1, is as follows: KAGVTQTPRYLIKTRGQQVTLSCSPISGHRSVSWYQQTPGQGLQFLFEYFSETQRNKGNFPGRFSGRQFSNSRSEMNVSTLELGDSALYLCASSPEGTISSEQFFGPGTRLTVL.

CDR3 DNA sequence: TGTGCTAGTGGAACACCCGGGGGGGGGAACACTGAAGCTTTCTTT. Protein product: CASGTPGGGNTEAFF. The rearrangement links TRBV12-5 to TRBJ1-1; D may be TRBD1 (5 bases). Trimming took 6 bases from V and 1 from J, leaving 15 bases between them. The CDR3 has 15 residues. Germline lookup yields CDR1 LGHNT and CDR2 FRNRAP.

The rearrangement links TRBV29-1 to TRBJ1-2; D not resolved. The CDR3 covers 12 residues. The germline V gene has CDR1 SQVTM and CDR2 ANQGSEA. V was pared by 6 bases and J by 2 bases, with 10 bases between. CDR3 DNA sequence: TGCAGCGTCCGGACGGGGAACTATGGCTACACCTTC. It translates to CSVRTGNYGYTF. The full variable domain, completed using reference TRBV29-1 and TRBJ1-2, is SAVISQKPSRDICQRGTSLTIQCQVDSQVTMMFWYRQQPGQSLTLIATANQGSEATYESGFVIDKFPISRPNLTFSTLTVSNMSPEDSSIYLCSVRTGNYGYTFGSGTRLTVV.

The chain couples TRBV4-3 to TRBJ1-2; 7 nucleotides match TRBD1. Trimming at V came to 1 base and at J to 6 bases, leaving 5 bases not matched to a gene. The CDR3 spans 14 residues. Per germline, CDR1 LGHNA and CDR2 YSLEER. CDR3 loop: CASSQVRGRDGYTF. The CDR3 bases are TGCGCCAGCAGCCAAGTGAGGGGGCGCGATGGCTACACCTTC.

As DNA, the CDR3 is TGTGCCAGCAGCCTGGACAGGGAGGAACTGTTTTTT. Protein: CASSLDREELFF. The J gene is TRBJ1-4, the V gene TRBV11-2; TRBD1 aligns across 8 bases. The V segment lost 5 bases and the J segment 12 bases; nucleotides outside the gene matches: 5. The CDR3 has 12 residues. CDR1 and CDR2 from the germline V gene are SGHAT and FQNNGV.

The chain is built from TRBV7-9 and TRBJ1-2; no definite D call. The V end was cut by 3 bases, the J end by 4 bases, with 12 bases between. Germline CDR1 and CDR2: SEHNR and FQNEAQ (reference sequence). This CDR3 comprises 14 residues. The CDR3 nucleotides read TGTGCCAGCAGCTTCCCGGAGGAGGTCTATGGCTACACCTTC. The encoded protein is CASSFPEEVYGYTF. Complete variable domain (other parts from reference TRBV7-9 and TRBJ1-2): DTGVSQNPRHKITKRGQNVTFRCDPISEHNRLYWYRQTLGQGPEFLTYFQNEAQLEKSRLLSDRFSAERPKGSFSTLEIQRTEQGDSAMYLCASSFPEEVYGYTFGSGTRLTVV.

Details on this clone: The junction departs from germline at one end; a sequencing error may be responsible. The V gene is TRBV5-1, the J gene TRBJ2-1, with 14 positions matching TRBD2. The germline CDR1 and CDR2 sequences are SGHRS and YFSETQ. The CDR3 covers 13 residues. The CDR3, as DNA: TGCGCCAGCAGCTTGGCCGGGACTAGCGGGAGACTCTTC. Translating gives CASSLAGTSGRLF.

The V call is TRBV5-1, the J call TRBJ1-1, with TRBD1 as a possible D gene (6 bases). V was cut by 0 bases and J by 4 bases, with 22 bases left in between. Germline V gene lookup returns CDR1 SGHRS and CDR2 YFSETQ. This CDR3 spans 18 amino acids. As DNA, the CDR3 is TGCGCCAGCAGCTTGGACCGTGGGGGGGCCACCATCTCCACTGAAGCTTTCTTT. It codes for CASSLDRGGATISTEAFF.

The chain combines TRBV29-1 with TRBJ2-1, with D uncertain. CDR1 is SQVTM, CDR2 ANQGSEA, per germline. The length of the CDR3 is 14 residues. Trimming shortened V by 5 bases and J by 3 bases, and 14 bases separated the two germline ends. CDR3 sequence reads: CSVRGVSVYNEQFF. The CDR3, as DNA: TGCAGCGTTAGAGGTGTGTCGGTCTACAATGAGCAGTTCTTC.

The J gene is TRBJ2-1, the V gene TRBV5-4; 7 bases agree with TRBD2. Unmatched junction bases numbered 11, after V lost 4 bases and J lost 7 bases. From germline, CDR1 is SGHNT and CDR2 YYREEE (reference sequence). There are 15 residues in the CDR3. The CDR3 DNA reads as TGTGCCAGCAGCGGTGGGGGGGGACTCCTTAATGAGCAGTTCTTC. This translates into CASSGGGGLLNEQFF.

CDR3 bases: TGTGCCAGCCTAGCCTTTAACTATGGCTACACCTTC. It yields the protein CASLAFNYGYTF. The chain joins TRBV6-1 to TRBJ1-2; D gene unclear. CDR1 is MNHNS, CDR2 SASEGT, per germline. There are 12 residues in the CDR3. V lost 8 bases to trimming and J lost 1 base, with 8 bases between them.

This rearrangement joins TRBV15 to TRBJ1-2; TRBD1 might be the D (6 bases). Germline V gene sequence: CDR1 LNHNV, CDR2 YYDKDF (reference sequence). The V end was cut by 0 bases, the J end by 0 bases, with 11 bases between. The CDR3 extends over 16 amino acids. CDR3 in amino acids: CATSRDRDIANYGYTF. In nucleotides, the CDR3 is TGTGCCACCAGCAGAGACCGGGACATAGCTAACTATGGCTACACCTTC.

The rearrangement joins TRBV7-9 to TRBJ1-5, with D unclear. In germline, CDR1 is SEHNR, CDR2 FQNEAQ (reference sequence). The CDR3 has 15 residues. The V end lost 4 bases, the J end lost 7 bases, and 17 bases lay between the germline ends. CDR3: CASSYGGEGGQPQHF. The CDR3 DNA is TGTGCCAGCAGCTACGGCGGGGAGGGAGGCCAGCCCCAGCATTTT.

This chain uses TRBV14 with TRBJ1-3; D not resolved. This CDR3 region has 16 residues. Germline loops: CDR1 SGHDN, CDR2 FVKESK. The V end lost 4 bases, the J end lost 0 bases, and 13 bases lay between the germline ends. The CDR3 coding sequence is TGTGCCAGCAGCCGAGGAGGGCCATCCTCTGGAAACACCATATATTTT. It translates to CASSRGGPSSGNTIYF.

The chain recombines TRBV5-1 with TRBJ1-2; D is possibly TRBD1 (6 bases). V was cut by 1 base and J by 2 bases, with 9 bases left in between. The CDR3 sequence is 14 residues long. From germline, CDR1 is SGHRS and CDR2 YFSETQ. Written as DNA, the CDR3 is TGCGCCAGCAGCTTGTCCGACAGGAACTATGGCTACACCTTC. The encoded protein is CASSLSDRNYGYTF.

The chain's CDR3 is CASSLSTAEFTLHF. The CDR3 coding sequence is TGCGCCAGCAGCTTGAGTACAGCGGAATTCACCCTCCACTTT. The chain recombines TRBV5-1 with TRBJ1-6; D not certain. Germline CDR1 and CDR2: SGHRS and YFSETQ. Trimming pared 1 base from V and 14 bases from J, leaving 16 bases between. CDR3 length equals 14 residues.

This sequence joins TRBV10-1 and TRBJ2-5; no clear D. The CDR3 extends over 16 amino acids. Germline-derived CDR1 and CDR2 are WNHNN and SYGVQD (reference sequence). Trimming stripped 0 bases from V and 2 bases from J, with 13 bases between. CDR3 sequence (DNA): TGCGCCAGCAGTGAGTCGGCCTCGACACAACAAGAGACCCAGTACTTC. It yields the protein CASSESASTQQETQYF.

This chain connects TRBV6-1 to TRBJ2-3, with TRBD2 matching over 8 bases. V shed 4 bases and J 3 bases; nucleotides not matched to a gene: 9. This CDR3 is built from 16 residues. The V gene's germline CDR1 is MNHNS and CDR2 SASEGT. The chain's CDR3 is CASSVTSGGRTDTQYF. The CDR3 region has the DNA TGTGCCAGCAGTGTTACTTCGGGGGGGCGGACAGATACGCAGTATTTT.